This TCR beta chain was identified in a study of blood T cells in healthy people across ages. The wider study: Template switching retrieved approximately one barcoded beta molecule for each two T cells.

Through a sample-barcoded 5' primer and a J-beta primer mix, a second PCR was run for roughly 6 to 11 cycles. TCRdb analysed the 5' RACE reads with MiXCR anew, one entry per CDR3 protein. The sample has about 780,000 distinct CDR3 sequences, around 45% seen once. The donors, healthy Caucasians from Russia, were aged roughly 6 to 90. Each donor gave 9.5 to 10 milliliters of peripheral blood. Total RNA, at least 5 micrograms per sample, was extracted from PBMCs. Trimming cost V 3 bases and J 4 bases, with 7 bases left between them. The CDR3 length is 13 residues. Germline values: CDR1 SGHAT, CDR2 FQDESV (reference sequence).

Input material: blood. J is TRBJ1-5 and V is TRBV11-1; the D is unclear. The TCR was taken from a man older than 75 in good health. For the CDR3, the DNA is TGTGCCAGCAGCTTTTCTCGTAATCAGCCCCAGCATTTT. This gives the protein CASSFSRNQPQHF.